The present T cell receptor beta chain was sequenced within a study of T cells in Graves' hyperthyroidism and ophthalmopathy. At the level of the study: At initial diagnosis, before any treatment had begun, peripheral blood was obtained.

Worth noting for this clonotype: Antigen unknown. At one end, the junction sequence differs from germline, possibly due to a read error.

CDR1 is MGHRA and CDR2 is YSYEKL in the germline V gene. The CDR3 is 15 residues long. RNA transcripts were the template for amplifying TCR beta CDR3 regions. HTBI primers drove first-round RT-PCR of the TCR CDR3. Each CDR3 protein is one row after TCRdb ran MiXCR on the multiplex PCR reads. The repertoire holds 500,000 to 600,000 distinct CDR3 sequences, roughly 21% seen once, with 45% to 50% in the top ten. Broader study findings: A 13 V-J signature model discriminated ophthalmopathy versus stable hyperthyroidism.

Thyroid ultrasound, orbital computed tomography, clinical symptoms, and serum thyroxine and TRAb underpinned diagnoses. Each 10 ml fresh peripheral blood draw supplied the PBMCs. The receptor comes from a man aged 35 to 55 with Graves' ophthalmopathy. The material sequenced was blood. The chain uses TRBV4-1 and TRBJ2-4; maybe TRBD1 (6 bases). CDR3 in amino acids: CASSQGPEIRDIQYF. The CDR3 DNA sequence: TGCGCCAGCAGCCAAGGACCAGAGATCAGGGACATCCAGTACTTC.